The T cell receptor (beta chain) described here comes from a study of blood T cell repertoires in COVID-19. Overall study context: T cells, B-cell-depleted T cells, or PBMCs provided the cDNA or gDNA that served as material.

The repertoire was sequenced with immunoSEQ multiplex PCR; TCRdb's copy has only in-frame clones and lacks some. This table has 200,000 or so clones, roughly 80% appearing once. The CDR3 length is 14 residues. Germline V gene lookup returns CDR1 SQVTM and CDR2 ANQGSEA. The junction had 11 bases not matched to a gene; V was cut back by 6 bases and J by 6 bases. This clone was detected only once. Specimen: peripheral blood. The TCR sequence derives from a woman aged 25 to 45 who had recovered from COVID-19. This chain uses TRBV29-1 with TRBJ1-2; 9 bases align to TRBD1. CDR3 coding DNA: TGCAGCGTCGGAGTGGACAGGGGAAGAGATGGCTACACCTTC. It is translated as CSVGVDRGRDGYTF. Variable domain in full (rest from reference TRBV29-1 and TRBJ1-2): SAVISQKPSRDICQRGTSLTIQCQVDSQVTMMFWYRQQPGQSLTLIATANQGSEATYESGFVIDKFPISRPNLTFSTLTVSNMSPEDSSIYLCSVGVDRGRDGYTFGSGTRLTVV.